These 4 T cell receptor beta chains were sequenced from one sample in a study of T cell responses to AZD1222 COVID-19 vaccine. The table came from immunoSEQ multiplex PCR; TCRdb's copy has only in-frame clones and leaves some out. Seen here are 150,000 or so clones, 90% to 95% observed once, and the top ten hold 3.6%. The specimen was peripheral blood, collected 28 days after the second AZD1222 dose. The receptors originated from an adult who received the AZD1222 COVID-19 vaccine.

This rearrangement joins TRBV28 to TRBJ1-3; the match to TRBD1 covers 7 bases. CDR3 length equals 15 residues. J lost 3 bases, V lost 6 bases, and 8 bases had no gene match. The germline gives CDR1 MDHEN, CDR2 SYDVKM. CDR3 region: CASSPDREFGNTIYF. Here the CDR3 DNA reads TGTGCCAGCAGCCCCGACAGGGAGTTTGGAAACACCATATATTTT.

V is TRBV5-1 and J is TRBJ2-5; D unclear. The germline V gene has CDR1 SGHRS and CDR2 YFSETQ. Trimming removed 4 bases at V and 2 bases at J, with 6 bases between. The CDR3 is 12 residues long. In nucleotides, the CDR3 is TGCGCCAGCAGCCAGCAACAAGAGACCCAGTACTTC. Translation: CASSQQQETQYF.

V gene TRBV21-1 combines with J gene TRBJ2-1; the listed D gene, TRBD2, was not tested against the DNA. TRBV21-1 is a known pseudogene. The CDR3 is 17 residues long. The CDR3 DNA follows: TGTGCCAGCAGCCCACGAGGGACTAGGAGCTCCTACAATGAGCAGTTCTTC. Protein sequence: CASSPRGTRSSYNEQFF.

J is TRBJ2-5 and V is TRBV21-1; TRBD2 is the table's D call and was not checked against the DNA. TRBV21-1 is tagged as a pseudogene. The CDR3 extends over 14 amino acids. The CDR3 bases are TGTGCCAGCAGCAAAGGGGGAGCTGGGGAGACCCAGTACTTC. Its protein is CASSKGGAGETQYF.